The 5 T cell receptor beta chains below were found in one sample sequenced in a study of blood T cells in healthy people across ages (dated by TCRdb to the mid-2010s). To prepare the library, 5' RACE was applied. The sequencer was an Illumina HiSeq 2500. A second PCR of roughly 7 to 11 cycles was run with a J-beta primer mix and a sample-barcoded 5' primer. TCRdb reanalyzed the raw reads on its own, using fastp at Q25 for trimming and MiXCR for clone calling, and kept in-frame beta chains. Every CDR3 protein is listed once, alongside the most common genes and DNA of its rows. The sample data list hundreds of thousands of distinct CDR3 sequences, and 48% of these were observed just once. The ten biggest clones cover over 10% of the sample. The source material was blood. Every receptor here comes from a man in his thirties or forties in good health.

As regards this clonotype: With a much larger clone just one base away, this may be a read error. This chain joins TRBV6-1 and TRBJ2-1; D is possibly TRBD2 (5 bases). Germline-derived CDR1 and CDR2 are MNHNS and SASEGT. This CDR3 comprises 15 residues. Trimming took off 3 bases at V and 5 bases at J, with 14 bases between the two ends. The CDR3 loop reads CASSDRTLAHNEQFF. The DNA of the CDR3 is TGTGCCAGCAGTGATAGGACCCTAGCCCACAATGAGCAGTTCTTC.

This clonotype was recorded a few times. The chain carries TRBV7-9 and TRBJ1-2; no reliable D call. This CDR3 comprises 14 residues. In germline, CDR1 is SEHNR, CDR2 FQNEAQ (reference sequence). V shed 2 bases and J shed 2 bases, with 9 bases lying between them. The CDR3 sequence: CASSLTSGNYGYTF. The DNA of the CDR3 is TGTGCCAGCAGCTTAACGTCGGGAAACTATGGCTACACCTTC.

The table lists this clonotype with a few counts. The chain's CDR3 is CSVVGLTGILNYGYTF. The CDR3 region has the DNA TGCAGCGTTGTGGGCCTCACAGGCATTCTGAACTATGGCTACACCTTC. The V and J genes are TRBV29-1 and TRBJ1-2; D possibly corresponds to TRBD1 (5 bases). V was clipped by 4 bases and J by 2 bases, with 20 bases between them. The germline CDR1 and CDR2 sequences are SQVTM and ANQGSEA. This CDR3 region has 16 residues.

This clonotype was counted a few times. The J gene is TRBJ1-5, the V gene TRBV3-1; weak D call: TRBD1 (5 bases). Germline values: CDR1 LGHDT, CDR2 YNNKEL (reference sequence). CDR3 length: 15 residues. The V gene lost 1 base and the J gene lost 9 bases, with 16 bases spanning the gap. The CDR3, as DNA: TGTGCCAGCAGCCAAGGGGACGGTGCTGCGCGGCCCCAGCATTTT. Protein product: CASSQGDGAARPQHF.

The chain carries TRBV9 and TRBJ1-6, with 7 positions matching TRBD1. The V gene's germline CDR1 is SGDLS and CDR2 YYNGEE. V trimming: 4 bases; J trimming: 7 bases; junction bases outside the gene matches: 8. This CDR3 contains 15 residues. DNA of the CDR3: TGTGCCAGCAGCCCCCAGACAGGGACCAATTCACCCCTCCACTTT. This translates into CASSPQTGTNSPLHF.